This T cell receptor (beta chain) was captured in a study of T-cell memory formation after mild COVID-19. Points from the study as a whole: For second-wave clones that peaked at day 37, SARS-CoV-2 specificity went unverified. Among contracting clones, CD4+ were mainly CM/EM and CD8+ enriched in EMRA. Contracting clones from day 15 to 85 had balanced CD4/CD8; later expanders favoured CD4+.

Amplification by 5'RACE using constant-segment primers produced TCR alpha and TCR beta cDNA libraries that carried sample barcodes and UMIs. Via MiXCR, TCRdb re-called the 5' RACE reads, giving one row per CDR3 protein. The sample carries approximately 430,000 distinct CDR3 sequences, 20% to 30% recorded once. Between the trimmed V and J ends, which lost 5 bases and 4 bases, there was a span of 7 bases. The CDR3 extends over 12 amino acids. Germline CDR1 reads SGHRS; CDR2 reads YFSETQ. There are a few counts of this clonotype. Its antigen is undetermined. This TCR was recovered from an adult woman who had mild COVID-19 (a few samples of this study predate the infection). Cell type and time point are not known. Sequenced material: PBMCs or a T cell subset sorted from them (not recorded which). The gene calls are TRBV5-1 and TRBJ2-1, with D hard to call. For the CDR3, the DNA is TGCGCCAGCAGTGATGTATACAATGAGCAGTTCTTC. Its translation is CASSDVYNEQFF.